This T cell receptor (beta chain) was obtained from a study of radiotherapy plus CTLA-4 blockade in lung cancer. Study overall: Patients showed objective responses in over 15% of cases, and disease control was achieved by under 40%.

Overall study findings and caveats: Once radiotherapy plus ipilimumab had been given, TCR clones derived from tumor expanded in blood.

Sequenced by immunoSEQ multiplex PCR; TCRdb stores in-frame clones only, minus some. The sample has 60,000 to 65,000 clones; 60% to 85% are singletons. Turning to this clone: Its antigen is unknown.

The germline gives CDR1 SGHTA, CDR2 FQGNSA. The V and J ends lost 5 bases and 7 bases respectively, with 11 bases between them. The CDR3 is made up of 13 amino acids. This sample comprised peripheral blood, obtained from a patient treated with radiotherapy plus ipilimumab. The chain combines TRBV7-2 with TRBJ2-2, with D possibly matching TRBD2 (5 bases). The sequence was collected from a human donor with non-small cell lung cancer who had a complete response to radiotherapy plus ipilimumab. CDR3 DNA sequence: TGTGCCAGCAGCCCCACTAGGATCGGGGAGCTGTTTTTT. This sequence encodes CASSPTRIGELFF.